Listed below are T cell receptor beta chains from one sample, sequenced in a study of blood T cells in healthy people across ages. TCRdb called the 5' RACE reads again in MiXCR, with one record for every CDR3 protein. The data contain approximately 1.5 million distinct CDR3 sequences, roughly 43% of them seen just once; the ten biggest clones take up around 4%. The sequencing input was blood. These TCRs come from a woman aged 18-29 years in good health. The CDR3 runs from the conserved cysteine through the conserved F or W. A D gene is named only where the DNA matches it firmly. Rows may omit the clone size; those that give it use once, few, many or a size class.

>once|TRBD2|TRBJ2-7|TRBV11-2
CASSPFAGGPLGYNEQYF
TGTGCCAGCAGCCCATTCGCGGGGGGTCCATTGGGCTACAATGAGCAGTACTTC
>few|-|TRBJ1-5|TRBV10-3
CAISEVLSNQPQHF
TGTGCCATCAGTGAGGTCCTTAGCAATCAGCCCCAGCATTTT
>-|TRBD2|TRBJ2-3|TRBV6-5
CASSYVAGEGDTQYF
TGTGCCAGCAGTTATGTGGCGGGGGAGGGAGATACGCAGTATTTT
>once|-|TRBJ1-1|TRBV4-3
CASSQALRRTDTEAFF
TGCGCCAGCAGCCAAGCCTTGAGACGGACTGACACTGAAGCTTTCTTT
>-|TRBD2|TRBJ2-3|TRBV7-2
CASRQIRSGSPGTDTQYF
TGTGCCAGCAGACAGATTCGTAGCGGGAGTCCGGGCACAGATACGCAGTATTTT
>-|TRBD2|TRBJ2-1|TRBV30
CAWSGERDGYNEQFF
TGTGCCTGGAGTGGGGAGCGGGACGGCTACAATGAGCAGTTCTTC
>many|TRBD1|TRBJ1-5|TRBV29-1
CSVAGQNQPQHF
TGCAGCGTTGCGGGACAGAATCAGCCCCAGCATTTT
>-|-|TRBJ1-1|TRBV4-2
CASSQDGRTNTEAFF
TGTGCCAGCAGCCAAGACGGGAGAACAAACACTGAAGCTTTCTTT
>-|-|TRBJ2-7|TRBV28
CASSPHNKQYF
TGTGCCAGCAGTCCTCACAATAAGCAGTACTTC
>-|TRBD1|TRBJ1-1|TRBV27
CASSWTGLVTEAFF
TGTGCCAGCAGCTGGACAGGGCTTGTCACTGAAGCTTTCTTT
>-|-|TRBJ1-1|TRBV14
CASSQSGNTEDFF
TGTGCCAGCAGCCAGTCCGGCAACACTGAAGATTTCTTT
>-|-|TRBJ2-7|TRBV27
CASSLSKGEEQYF
TGTGCCAGCAGTTTATCGAAAGGTGAAGAGCAGTACTTC
>-|-|TRBJ2-1|TRBV20-1
CSANSGRRDEQFF
TGCAGTGCCAACTCGGGCAGGAGAGATGAGCAGTTCTTC
>few|-|TRBJ2-5|TRBV7-9
CASSSWLWAQYF
TGTGCCAGCAGCTCGTGGCTTTGGGCCCAGTACTTC
>-|TRBD1|TRBJ2-3|TRBV27
CASSTGVIRTDTQYF
TGTGCCAGCAGTACAGGGGTAATCCGCACAGATACGCAGTATTTT
>-|-|TRBJ1-5|TRBV4-1
CASSQDNRDRNQPQHF
TGCGCCAGCAGCCAAGATAACAGGGATAGGAATCAGCCCCAGCATTTT
>few|TRBD1|TRBJ2-1|TRBV28
CASSLYPGQGGNEQFF
TGTGCCAGCAGTCTCTATCCGGGACAGGGAGGCAATGAGCAGTTCTTC
>-|-|TRBJ2-1|TRBV7-3
CASSPLGPSYNEQFF
TGTGCCAGCAGTCCTCTGGGTCCATCCTACAATGAGCAGTTCTTC
>-|-|TRBJ2-1|TRBV4-2
CASSQGPGEGAREQFF
TGTGCCAGCAGCCAAGGGCCGGGAGAAGGGGCACGTGAGCAGTTCTTC
>-|-|TRBJ1-1|TRBV6-5
CASSYFRDGSNTEAFF
TGTGCCAGCAGCTATTTCAGGGACGGCTCGAACACTGAAGCTTTCTTT
>-|-|TRBJ2-7|TRBV5-1
CASSFDRDEQYF
TGCGCCAGCAGCTTCGACCGGGACGAGCAGTACTTC
>-|-|TRBJ2-3|TRBV3-1
CASSPRRGVTDTQYF
TGTGCCAGCAGCCCCCGAAGGGGTGTCACAGATACGCAGTATTTT
>many|TRBD2|TRBJ2-7|TRBV7-2
CASSLGLNSYEQYF
TGTGCCAGCAGCTTGGGACTAAACTCCTACGAGCAGTACTTC
>-|-|TRBJ2-3|TRBV7-2
CASNLTGTRVDTQYF
TGTGCCAGCAACTTAACCGGGACCCGTGTAGATACGCAGTATTTT
>-|-|TRBJ2-7|TRBV20-1
CSASVNEQYF
TGCAGTGCTAGTGTCAATGAGCAGTACTTC
>-|-|TRBJ1-1|TRBV3-1
CASRRPGTEAFF
TGTGCCAGCAGACGACCGGGCACTGAAGCTTTCTTT
>few|-|TRBJ2-1|TRBV5-1
CASSLETGLPDNEQFF
TGCGCCAGCAGCTTGGAGACAGGACTGCCCGACAATGAGCAGTTCTTC